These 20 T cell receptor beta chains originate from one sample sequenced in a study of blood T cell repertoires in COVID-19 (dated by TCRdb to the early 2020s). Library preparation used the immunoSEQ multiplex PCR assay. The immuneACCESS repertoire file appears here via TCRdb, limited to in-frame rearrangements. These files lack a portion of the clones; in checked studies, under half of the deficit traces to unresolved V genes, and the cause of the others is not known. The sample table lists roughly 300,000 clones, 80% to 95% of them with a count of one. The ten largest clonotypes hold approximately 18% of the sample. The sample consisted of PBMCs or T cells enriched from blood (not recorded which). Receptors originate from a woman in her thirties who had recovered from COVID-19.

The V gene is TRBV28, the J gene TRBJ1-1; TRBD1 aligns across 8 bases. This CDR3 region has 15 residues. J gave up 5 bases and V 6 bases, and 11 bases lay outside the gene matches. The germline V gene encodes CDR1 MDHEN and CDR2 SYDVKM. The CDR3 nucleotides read TGTGCCAGCAGCCCGGGACAGGAATCCTCAACTGAAGCTTTCTTT. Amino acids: CASSPGQESSTEAFF.

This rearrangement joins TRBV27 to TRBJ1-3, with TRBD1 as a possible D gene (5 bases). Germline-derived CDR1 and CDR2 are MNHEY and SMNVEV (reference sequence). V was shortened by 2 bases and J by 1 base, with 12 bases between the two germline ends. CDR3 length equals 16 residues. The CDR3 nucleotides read TGTGCCAGCAGTTTAGGGGCAGGGTGGTCTGGAAACACCATATATTTT. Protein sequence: CASSLGAGWSGNTIYF.

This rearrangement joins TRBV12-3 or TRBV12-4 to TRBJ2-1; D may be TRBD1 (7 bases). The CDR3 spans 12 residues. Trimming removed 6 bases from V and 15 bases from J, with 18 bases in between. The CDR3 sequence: CASSPGGRRRFF. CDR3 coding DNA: TGTGCCAGCAGCCCAGGGGGGCGGAGGCGGTTCTTC.

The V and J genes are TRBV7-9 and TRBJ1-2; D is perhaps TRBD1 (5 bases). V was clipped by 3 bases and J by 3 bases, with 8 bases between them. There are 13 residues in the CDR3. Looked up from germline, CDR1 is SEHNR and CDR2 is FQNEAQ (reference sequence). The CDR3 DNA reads TGTGCCAGCAGCTTGCGACAGCACTATGGCTACACCTTC. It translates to CASSLRQHYGYTF.

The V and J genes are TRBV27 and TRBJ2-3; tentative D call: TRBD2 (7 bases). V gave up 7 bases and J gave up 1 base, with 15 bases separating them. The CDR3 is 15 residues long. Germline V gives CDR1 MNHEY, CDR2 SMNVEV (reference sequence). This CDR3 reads CASTSGGPGTDTQYF. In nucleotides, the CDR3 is TGTGCCAGCACCTCCGGGGGGCCCGGCACAGATACGCAGTATTTT.

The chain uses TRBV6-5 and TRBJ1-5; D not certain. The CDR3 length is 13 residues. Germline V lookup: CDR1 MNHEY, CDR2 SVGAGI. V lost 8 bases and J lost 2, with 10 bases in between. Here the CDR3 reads CASGRSGNQPQHF. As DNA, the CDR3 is TGTGCCAGCGGCAGGTCAGGCAATCAGCCCCAGCATTTT.

CDR3 amino acids: CASSLGDTEAFF. In DNA, the CDR3 is TGTGCCAGCAGCCTCGGGGACACTGAAGCTTTCTTT. The chain is built from TRBV11-3 and TRBJ1-1; D is ambiguous. The V end lost 5 bases, the J end lost 3 bases, and 7 bases lay between the germline ends. The CDR3 consists of 12 residues. CDR1 and CDR2 from the germline V gene are SGHNT and YENEEA.

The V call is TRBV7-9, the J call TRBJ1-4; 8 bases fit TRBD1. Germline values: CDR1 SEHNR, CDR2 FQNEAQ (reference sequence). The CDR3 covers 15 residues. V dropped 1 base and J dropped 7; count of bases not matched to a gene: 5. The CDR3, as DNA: TGTGCCAGCAGCTTAGGTCAGGGGGCGAGTGAAAAACTGTTTTTT. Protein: CASSLGQGASEKLFF. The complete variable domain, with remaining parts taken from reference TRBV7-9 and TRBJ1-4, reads DTGVSQNPRHKITKRGQNVTFRCDPISEHNRLYWYRQTLGQGPEFLTYFQNEAQLEKSRLLSDRFSAERPKGSFSTLEIQRTEQGDSAMYLCASSLGQGASEKLFFGSGTQLSVL.

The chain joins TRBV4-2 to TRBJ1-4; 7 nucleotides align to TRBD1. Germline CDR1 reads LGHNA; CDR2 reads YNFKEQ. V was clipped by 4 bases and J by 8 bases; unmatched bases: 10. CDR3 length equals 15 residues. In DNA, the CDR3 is TGTGCCAGCAGCCTACCGGGCCTACAGGGGGAAAAACTGTTTTTT. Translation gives CASSLPGLQGEKLFF.

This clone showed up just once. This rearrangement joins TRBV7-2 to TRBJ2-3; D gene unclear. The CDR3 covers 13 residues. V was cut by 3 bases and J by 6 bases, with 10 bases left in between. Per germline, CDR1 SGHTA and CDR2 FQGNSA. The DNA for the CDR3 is TGTGCCAGCAGCTTGCGGCCCCGGGATACGCAGTATTTT. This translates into CASSLRPRDTQYF.

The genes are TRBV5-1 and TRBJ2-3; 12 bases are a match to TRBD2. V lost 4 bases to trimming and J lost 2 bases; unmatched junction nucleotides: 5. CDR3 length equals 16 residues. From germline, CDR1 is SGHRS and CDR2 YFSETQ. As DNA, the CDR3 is TGCGCCAGCAGCCTGCTAGCGGGAGGGACCACAGATACGCAGTATTTT. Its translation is CASSLLAGGTTDTQYF.

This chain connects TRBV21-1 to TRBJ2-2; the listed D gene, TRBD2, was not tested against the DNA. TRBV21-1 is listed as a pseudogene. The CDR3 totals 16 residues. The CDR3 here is CATVAGSATNTGELFF. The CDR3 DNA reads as TGTGCCACCGTGGCGGGATCCGCTACGAACACCGGGGAGCTGTTTTTT.

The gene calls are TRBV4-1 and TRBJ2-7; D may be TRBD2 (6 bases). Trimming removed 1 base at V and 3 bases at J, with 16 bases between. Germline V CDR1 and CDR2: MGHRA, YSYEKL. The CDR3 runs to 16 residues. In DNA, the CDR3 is TGCGCCAGCAGCCAAGTACCCGGGACTCCCGGCTACGAGCAGTACTTC. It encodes CASSQVPGTPGYEQYF.

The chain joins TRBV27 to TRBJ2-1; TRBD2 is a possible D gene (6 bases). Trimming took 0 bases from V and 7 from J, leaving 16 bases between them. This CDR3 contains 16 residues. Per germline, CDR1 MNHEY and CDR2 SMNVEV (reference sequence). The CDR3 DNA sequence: TGTGCCAGCAGTTTATCGGCGGGATCGGGGTGGAATGAGCAGTTCTTC. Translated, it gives CASSLSAGSGWNEQFF.

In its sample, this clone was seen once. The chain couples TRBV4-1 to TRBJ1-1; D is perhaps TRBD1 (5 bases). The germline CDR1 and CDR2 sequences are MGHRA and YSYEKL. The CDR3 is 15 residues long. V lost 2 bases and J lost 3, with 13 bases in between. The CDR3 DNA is TGCGCCAGCAGCCAACGAACAGACAGTTACACTGAAGCTTTCTTT. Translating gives CASSQRTDSYTEAFF.

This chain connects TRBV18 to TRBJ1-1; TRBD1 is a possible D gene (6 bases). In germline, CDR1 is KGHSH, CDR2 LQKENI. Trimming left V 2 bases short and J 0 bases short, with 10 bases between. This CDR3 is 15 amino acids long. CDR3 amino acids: CASSPDRFMNTEAFF. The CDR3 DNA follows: TGTGCCAGCTCACCAGACAGGTTCATGAACACTGAAGCTTTCTTT. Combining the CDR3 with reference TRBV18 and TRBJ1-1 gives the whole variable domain NAGVMQNPRHLVRRRGQEARLRCSPMKGHSHVYWYRQLPEEGLKFMVYLQKENIIDESGMPKERFSAEFPKEGPSILRIQQVVRGDSAAYFCASSPDRFMNTEAFFGQGTRLTVV.

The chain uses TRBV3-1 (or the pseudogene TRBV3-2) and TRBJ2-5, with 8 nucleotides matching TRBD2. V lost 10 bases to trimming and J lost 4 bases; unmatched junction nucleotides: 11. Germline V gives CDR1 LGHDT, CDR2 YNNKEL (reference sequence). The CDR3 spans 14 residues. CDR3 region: CATWRAGGVETQYF. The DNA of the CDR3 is TGTGCCACCTGGCGGGCGGGAGGAGTAGAGACCCAGTACTTC.

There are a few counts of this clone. DNA of the CDR3: TGTGCCAGCAGTTACTCCCAGAACACTGAAGCTTTCTTT. Amino acids: CASSYSQNTEAFF. V usage is TRBV6-2 or TRBV6-3 and J usage is TRBJ1-1; D gene uncertain. Germline V gene data show CDR1 as MNHEY and CDR2 as SVGEGT. This CDR3 is 13 amino acids long. V lost 0 bases and J lost 1, with 3 bases in between.

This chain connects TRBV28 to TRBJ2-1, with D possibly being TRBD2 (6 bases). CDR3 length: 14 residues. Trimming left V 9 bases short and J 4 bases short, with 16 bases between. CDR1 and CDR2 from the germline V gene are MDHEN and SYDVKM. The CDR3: CARTGTLFYNEQFF. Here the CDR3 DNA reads TGTGCCAGGACCGGGACTCTATTTTACAATGAGCAGTTCTTC.

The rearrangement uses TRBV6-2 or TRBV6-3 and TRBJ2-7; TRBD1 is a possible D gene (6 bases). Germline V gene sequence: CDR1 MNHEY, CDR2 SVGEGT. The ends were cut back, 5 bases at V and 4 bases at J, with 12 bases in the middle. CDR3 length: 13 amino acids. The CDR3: CASSHTGKYEQYF. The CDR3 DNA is TGTGCCAGCAGTCACACAGGGAAATACGAGCAGTACTTC.